The sequence of this T cell receptor (beta chain) was determined in a study of blood T cell repertoires in COVID-19. Study as a whole: Researchers got acute and convalescent COVID-19 samples from the United States, Italy and Spain. PBMCs, B-cell-depleted T cells, or T cells were the source of the cDNA or gDNA that made up the material.

Germline CDR1 reads SGHVS; CDR2 reads FQNEAQ. V dropped 5 bases and J dropped 5 bases, with 18 bases sitting between them. The CDR3 runs 15 residues. Under the authors' procedure: Counts of nucleated cells, estimated from reference gene primer amplification, were obtained. Profiled with immunoSEQ multiplex PCR; TCRdb holds only in-frame clones, not every one. V and J calls and clone size come straight from that table; D and trimming were deduced from the DNA. The sample lists around 250,000 clones, approximately 89% occurring once. This clonotype originated in a woman in her fifties or sixties who had recovered from COVID-19. The V gene is TRBV7-8, the J gene TRBJ1-1, with D perhaps matching TRBD1 (6 bases). Sequenced input: peripheral blood. Here the CDR3 DNA reads TGTGCCAGCAGCCCGGAAGGGGGGGCACGGACTGAAGCTTTCTTT. Encoded protein: CASSPEGGARTEAFF.